A selection of T cell receptor beta chains follows, all from one sample in a study of cytomegalovirus exposure and HLA in healthy donors. TCRdb keeps only in-frame clones here, not all; method: immunoSEQ multiplex PCR. The profile covers 90,000 to 150,000 clones, with about three quarters appearing a single time and roughly 3.5% taken by the ten largest. Sequencing was performed on PBMCs. The receptor set was obtained from a woman in her twenties or thirties in good health and CMV-seropositive. Both conserved end residues are trimmed from each CDR3. Each record gives: V gene, D gene, J gene, CDR3 protein. A D gene is named only where the DNA matches it firmly.

V: TRBV12-1
D: -
J: TRBJ1-2
CDR3: ASSVAPDSTIGYT

V: TRBV5-6
D: TRBD1
J: TRBJ2-4
CDR3: ASTADREDIQH

V: TRBV7-2
D: TRBD2
J: TRBJ2-5
CDR3: ASSSGLAGGQETQY

V: TRBV7-3
D: TRBD1
J: TRBJ2-1
CDR3: ASSFPGGEQF

V: TRBV30
D: -
J: TRBJ1-5
CDR3: AWSPIASNQPQH

V: TRBV7-2
D: -
J: TRBJ2-1
CDR3: ASRAGQYNEQF

V: TRBV7-2
D: -
J: TRBJ2-1
CDR3: ASSLSLANNEQF

V: TRBV19
D: -
J: TRBJ2-5
CDR3: ASSIDPSSETQY

V: TRBV6-5
D: -
J: TRBJ1-5
CDR3: ASRGQGYNQPQH

V: TRBV5-1
D: -
J: TRBJ2-3
CDR3: ASSLASRSDTQY

V: TRBV5-4
D: -
J: TRBJ1-1
CDR3: ASSLGVGRAGYTEAF

V: TRBV27
D: TRBD2
J: TRBJ2-5
CDR3: ASSFLGGETQY

V: TRBV10-3
D: -
J: TRBJ2-2
CDR3: AIRQGGTGELF

V: TRBV5-4
D: -
J: TRBJ1-1
CDR3: ASSLVPTGNTEAF

V: TRBV7-6
D: TRBD1
J: TRBJ2-7
CDR3: ASSLLQGAREQY

V: TRBV7-9
D: TRBD2
J: TRBJ2-3
CDR3: ASSTLAGGPSTDTQY

V: TRBV15
D: -
J: TRBJ2-2
CDR3: ATSRAYGSNTGELF

V: TRBV27
D: -
J: TRBJ1-6
CDR3: ASSLWAGKNSPLH

V: TRBV11-2
D: TRBD1
J: TRBJ1-2
CDR3: ASSRITGDGYT

V: TRBV28
D: TRBD1
J: TRBJ2-2
CDR3: ASSLKGQGSGELF

V: TRBV27
D: TRBD2
J: TRBJ2-1
CDR3: ASAGWGGFDEQF

V: TRBV5-1
D: TRBD2
J: TRBJ2-1
CDR3: ASSLWTSGGNEQF

V: TRBV19
D: TRBD1
J: TRBJ1-5
CDR3: ASSIPQGANQPQH

V: TRBV13
D: -
J: TRBJ2-6
CDR3: ASSRYSGANVLT

V: TRBV21-1
D: -
J: TRBJ2-7
CDR3: ASSKTLRRGGQY

V: TRBV5-4
D: TRBD1
J: TRBJ2-3
CDR3: ASSVTGSDTQY

V: TRBV10-3
D: -
J: TRBJ2-5
CDR3: AISVLAQETQY

V: TRBV2
D: TRBD1
J: TRBJ2-7
CDR3: ASRGPGRGYEQY

V: TRBV5-6
D: TRBD2
J: TRBJ2-3
CDR3: ASSSTGTSGGAWTDTQY

V: TRBV5-1
D: -
J: TRBJ1-3
CDR3: ASSLGASISGNTIY

V: TRBV5-6
D: -
J: TRBJ2-7
CDR3: ASSSGHLYEQY

V: TRBV5-1
D: TRBD1
J: TRBJ2-7
CDR3: ASSYVGDRGIPEQY

V: TRBV4-2
D: -
J: TRBJ2-1
CDR3: ASSRSNEQF

V: TRBV6-5
D: TRBD1
J: TRBJ2-7
CDR3: ASTSWVGQGNEQY

V: TRBV27
D: TRBD1
J: TRBJ1-3
CDR3: ASSLRQGVGSTIY

V: TRBV6-5
D: -
J: TRBJ2-5
CDR3: ASSSVAEETQY

V: TRBV6-5
D: -
J: TRBJ2-7
CDR3: ASSYGTVPSYEQY

V: TRBV9
D: -
J: TRBJ2-4
CDR3: ASSVGEQVLAKNIQY

V: TRBV4-2
D: -
J: TRBJ1-2
CDR3: ASSQPERGYT

V: TRBV9
D: -
J: TRBJ1-1
CDR3: ASSASLQGKDEAF

V: TRBV28
D: -
J: TRBJ1-6
CDR3: ASSLPLGGGNSPLH

V: TRBV9
D: TRBD1
J: TRBJ1-1
CDR3: ASSAFSGQGARPNTEAF